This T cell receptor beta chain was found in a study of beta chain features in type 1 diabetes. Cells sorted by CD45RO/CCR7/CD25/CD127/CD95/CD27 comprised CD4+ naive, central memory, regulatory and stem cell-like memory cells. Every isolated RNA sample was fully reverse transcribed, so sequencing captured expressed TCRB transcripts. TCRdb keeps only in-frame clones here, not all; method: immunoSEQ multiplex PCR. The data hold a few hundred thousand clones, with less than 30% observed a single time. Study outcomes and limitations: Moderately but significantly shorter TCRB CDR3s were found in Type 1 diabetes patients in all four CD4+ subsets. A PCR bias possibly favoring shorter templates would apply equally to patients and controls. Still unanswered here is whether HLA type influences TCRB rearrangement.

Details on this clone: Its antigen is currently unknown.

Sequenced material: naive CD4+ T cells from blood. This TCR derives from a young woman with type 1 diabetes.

The CDR3 sequence: CASSRELDSLNTGELFF. The CDR3 nucleotides are TGTGCCAGTAGTAGAGAATTGGACAGTCTAAACACCGGGGAGCTGTTTTTT. This sequence joins TRBV19 and TRBJ2-2; TRBD1 might be the D (6 bases). Trimming took off 4 bases at V and 2 bases at J, with 17 bases between the two ends. CDR1 is LNHDA, CDR2 SQIVND, per germline (reference sequence). The CDR3 totals 17 residues.